Listed here is a single TCR beta chain. Its antigen is as yet unknown. 60 Vbeta and 13 Jbeta primers were used in PCR. Sequencing used immunoSEQ multiplex PCR; TCRdb keeps in-frame clones, though not all of them. This table has fewer than 150,000 clones, around 74% appearing once. The source of the sample is a study of cytomegalovirus exposure and HLA in healthy donors. As for the study in general: Unique TCRs from HLA-typed donors, some 85 million of them, were held in an early data release.

Overall study results and limits: It was assumed in the presence/absence analyses that sequencing depth was roughly uniform across donors.

The TCR comes from a man in his 60s in good health and CMV-seropositive. The sequenced sample was PBMCs.

The CDR3 DNA follows: TGTGCCAGCAGCGCCCCTGGACTAGCGGGAAATGAGCAGTTCTTC. It is translated as CASSAPGLAGNEQFF. The chain has TRBV9 and TRBJ2-1, with TRBD2 matching 12 bases. CDR3 length: 15 amino acids. V trimming: 3 bases; J trimming: 7 bases; junction bases outside the gene matches: 5. Germline loops: CDR1 SGDLS, CDR2 YYNGEE. Based on the CDR3 plus reference TRBV9 and TRBJ2-1, the full variable domain is DSGVTQTPKHLITATGQRVTLRCSPRSGDLSVYWYQQSLDQGLQFLIQYYNGEERAKGNILERFSAQQFPDLHSELNLSSLELGDSALYFCASSAPGLAGNEQFFGPGTRLTVL.